These 10 T cell receptor beta chains were sequenced from one sample in a study of T cells in Graves' hyperthyroidism and ophthalmopathy. Researchers took RNA transcripts and amplified the TCR beta CDR3 regions from them. The HTBI set primed first-round TCR CDR3 RT-PCR. Using its own MiXCR run on the multiplex PCR reads, TCRdb lists one record per CDR3 protein. This sample has about 570,000 distinct CDR3 sequences, with around 42% found just once. Sequencing used peripheral blood or thyroid tissue (not recorded which). Receptor source: an adult woman with Graves' disease, either hyperthyroidism or ophthalmopathy (not recorded which).

This clonotype has ten or more counts. The chain carries TRBV20-1 and TRBJ1-6; no firm D call. From germline, CDR1 is DFQATT and CDR2 SNEGSKA (reference sequence). The V end was cut by 5 bases, the J end by 7 bases, with 9 bases between. CDR3 length: 12 amino acids. The CDR3 DNA reads TGCAGTGCTGGGGAGGAGAATTCACCCCTCCACTTT. Translation gives CSAGEENSPLHF.

This chain connects TRBV10-3 to TRBJ2-5; no clear D. Germline CDR1 is ENHRY and CDR2 is SYGVKD. Trimming cost V 6 bases and J 2 bases, with 10 bases left between them. This CDR3 spans 13 amino acids. This chain's CDR3 is CAISADEQETQYF. Here the CDR3 DNA reads TGTGCCATCAGCGCCGATGAGCAAGAGACCCAGTACTTC.

The rearrangement links TRBV6-5 to TRBJ1-1; 9 nucleotides align to TRBD1. CDR1 is MNHEY, CDR2 SVGAGI, per germline. The CDR3 spans 15 residues. V was pared by 5 bases and J by 4 bases, with 8 bases of the junction left unmatched. The CDR3 coding sequence is TGTGCCAGCAGTCACCGGGACAGGGTAGGCACTGAAGCTTTCTTT. This translates into CASSHRDRVGTEAFF.

This clonotype was seen a few times. V and J are TRBV20-1 and TRBJ2-5, with a weak D call TRBD2 (5 bases). V lost 1 base to trimming and J lost 4 bases, with 7 bases between them. The length of the CDR3 is 12 residues. Germline CDR1 and CDR2: DFQATT and SNEGSKA (reference sequence). The DNA of the CDR3 is TGCAGTGCTAGAGGGGCGGGAGAGACCCAGTACTTC. This sequence encodes CSARGAGETQYF.

V and J are TRBV7-9 and TRBJ1-4; D is unclear. Trimming pared 6 bases from V and 8 bases from J, leaving 19 bases between. The germline V gene encodes CDR1 SEHNR and CDR2 FQNEAQ (reference sequence). The CDR3 runs 15 residues. This chain's CDR3 is CASSSRIAGGEKLFF. DNA of the CDR3: TGTGCCAGCAGTTCCCGAATAGCGGGAGGGGAAAAACTGTTTTTT.

This clonotype was seen at least ten times. The chain combines TRBV30 with TRBJ1-5; D is unresolved. CDR1 and CDR2 from the germline V gene are GTSNPN and SVGIG (reference sequence). The ends were cut back, 4 bases at V and 4 bases at J, with 11 bases in the middle. The CDR3 runs to 13 residues. Written as DNA, the CDR3 is TGTGCCTGGAATGGCCAGTTGAATCAGCCCCAGCATTTT. Amino acid sequence: CAWNGQLNQPQHF. Full variable domain (missing parts from reference TRBV30 and TRBJ1-5): SQTIHQWPATLVQPVGSPLSLECTVEGTSNPNLYWYRQAAGRGLQLLFYSVGIGQISSEVPQNLSASRPQDRQFILSSKKLLLSDSGFYLCAWNGQLNQPQHFGDGTRLSIL.

This chain joins TRBV10-3 and TRBJ2-7; 7 bases fit TRBD2. The CDR3 totals 14 residues. The V gene's germline CDR1 is ENHRY and CDR2 SYGVKD. The CDR3 sequence: CARALQTSSGEQYF. Written as DNA, the CDR3 is TGTGCTAGGGCCTTACAGACTAGCTCCGGCGAGCAGTACTTC.

The chain employs TRBV20-1 and TRBJ2-5; D uncertain. CDR3 length equals 10 residues. V lost 6 bases to trimming and J lost 6 bases, with 8 bases between them. The germline CDR1 and CDR2 sequences are DFQATT and SNEGSKA (reference sequence). The CDR3 region is CSAGWKTQYF. The DNA for the CDR3 is TGCAGTGCGGGCTGGAAGACCCAGTACTTC.

The V and J genes are TRBV10-3 and TRBJ2-5; 7 bases are shared with TRBD2. The trim removed 6 bases at V and 10 bases at J, leaving 11 bases unmatched. The CDR3 has 13 residues. Looked up from germline, CDR1 is ENHRY and CDR2 is SYGVKD. CDR3: CAIRDRGGSIQYF. CDR3 nucleotide sequence: TGTGCCATCAGAGACAGAGGCGGGAGTATCCAGTACTTC.

Concerning this clonotype itself: This could be a read error, since a much larger clone is one nucleotide away. The chain links TRBV6-5 to TRBJ2-7, with unresolved D. Germline V CDR1 and CDR2: MNHEY, SVGAGI. CDR3 length: 18 amino acids. The DNA for the CDR3 is TGTGCCATCAGTTACTCGATAGATTCGTTAGGCAGCACCTACGAGCAGTACTTC. This codes for CAISYSIDSLGSTYEQYF.